This T cell receptor beta chain is from a study of cytomegalovirus exposure and HLA in healthy donors. Findings and caveats of the study: The study flagged around 160 TCR beta chains as cytomegalovirus-associated.

Concerning this clone: The antigen is unknown.

Profiling relied on immunoSEQ multiplex PCR, and the TCRdb table lists in-frame clones only, not all of them. The data show over 250,000 clones, around 85% seen once. The germline V gene has CDR1 SEHNR and CDR2 FQNEAQ (reference sequence). With 5 bases removed from V and 5 bases from J, the gap between germline ends came to 16 bases. This CDR3 contains 14 residues. This TCR was recovered from a woman aged 18 to 35 in good health and CMV-seronegative. This sequence joins TRBV7-9 and TRBJ2-7; D is perhaps TRBD2 (5 bases). Sample: PBMCs. The CDR3 sequence is CASSHQGRENEQYF. The CDR3 DNA follows: TGTGCCAGCAGCCATCAAGGAAGGGAGAACGAGCAGTACTTC.